A single sample is the source of the 30 T cell receptor beta chains below, sequenced in a study of T cells in tumors after PD-1 blockade. TCRdb's table, derived via immunoSEQ multiplex PCR, lists solely in-frame clones and lacks some. Of approximately 6,100 clones listed, approximately 82% are singletons. This specimen was PBMCs, taken after anti-PD-1 therapy. The source of these receptors is a human donor with advanced basal cell or squamous cell carcinoma (not recorded which).

The chain joins TRBV10-3 to TRBJ1-1, with a tentative D call TRBD1 (6 bases). The CDR3 extends over 15 amino acids. Between the trimmed V and J ends, which lost 4 bases and 1 base, there was a span of 13 bases. Germline CDR1 ENHRY, CDR2 SYGVKD. CDR3 amino acids: CAISGRGQRNTEAFF. The CDR3 nucleotides read TGTGCCATCAGTGGGCGAGGACAGAGGAACACTGAAGCTTTCTTT.

The V and J genes are TRBV4-3 and TRBJ1-4; 8 bases map to TRBD1. Germline CDR1 reads LGHNA; CDR2 reads YSLEER. The length of the CDR3 is 14 residues. V was clipped by 0 bases and J by 8 bases; unmatched bases: 2. The CDR3 loop is CASSQEQGGEKLFF. CDR3 coding DNA: TGCGCCAGCAGCCAAGAACAGGGGGGAGAAAAACTGTTTTTT.

CDR3 sequence reads: CASSLNWGTDTQYF. The CDR3 nucleotides are TGTGCCAGCAGTTTAAATTGGGGCACAGATACGCAGTATTTT. This sequence joins TRBV27 and TRBJ2-3; D gene uncertain. Germline lookup yields CDR1 MNHEY and CDR2 SMNVEV (reference sequence). V shed 2 bases and J shed 1 base, with 7 bases lying between them. CDR3 size: 14 residues.

The rearrangement uses TRBV7-2 and TRBJ2-3; TRBD2 matches at 7 bases. V dropped 5 bases and J dropped 2; count of bases not matched to a gene: 4. CDR1 is SGHTA and CDR2 is FQGNSA in the germline V gene. This CDR3 has 14 residues. CDR3 DNA sequence: TGTGCCAGCAGCCCGGGGACTACCACAGATACGCAGTATTTT. Residues: CASSPGTTTDTQYF.

The V gene is TRBV5-1, the J gene TRBJ2-3; perhaps TRBD2 as D (6 bases). From germline, CDR1 is SGHRS and CDR2 YFSETQ. V lost 4 bases, J lost 0 bases, and 18 bases lay in between. This CDR3 has 17 residues. As DNA, the CDR3 is TGCGCCAGCAGCCGGGTCCCGGGGGAATTAAGCACAGATACGCAGTATTTT. This gives the protein CASSRVPGELSTDTQYF.

This chain links TRBV25-1 with TRBJ2-2; possibly TRBD1 or TRBD2 for D (6 bases each). The CDR3 contains 14 residues. Germline CDR1 reads MGHDK; CDR2 reads SYGVNS. Trimming stripped 5 bases from V and 5 bases from J, with 12 bases between. In nucleotides, the CDR3 is TGTGCCAGCAGTATAGGGGGGACAACCGGGGAGCTGTTTTTT. It specifies CASSIGGTTGELFF.

The chain combines TRBV27 with TRBJ2-7; 8 bases map to TRBD1. The V and J ends lost 5 bases and 2 bases, in that order; junction bases with no gene match: 8. Per germline, CDR1 MNHEY and CDR2 SMNVEV (reference sequence). CDR3 length: 15 amino acids. CDR3 sequence: CASSSPGQATYEQYF. In DNA, the CDR3 is TGTGCCAGCAGTAGTCCGGGACAGGCGACCTACGAGCAGTACTTC.

The genes are TRBV6-5 and TRBJ1-6, with D tentatively TRBD1 (5 bases). The CDR3 covers 16 residues. Trimming removed 4 bases at V and 4 bases at J, with 14 bases between. The germline V gene has CDR1 MNHEY and CDR2 SVGAGI. The CDR3 is CASSSTLTAYNSPLHF. The CDR3 DNA reads as TGTGCCAGCAGTTCCACCCTGACAGCTTATAATTCACCCCTCCACTTT.

In this sample, this clone turned up once. J is TRBJ2-7 and V is TRBV29-1; 8 nucleotides agree with TRBD1. The CDR3 spans 13 residues. V lost 6 bases, J lost 10 bases, and 14 bases stayed unmatched. Germline V gene data show CDR1 as SQVTM and CDR2 as ANQGSEA. In DNA form, the CDR3 reads TGCAGCGTAGACCCCTCCGGACAGGGCCCCCAGTACTTC. This encodes CSVDPSGQGPQYF.

V is TRBV6-5 and J is TRBJ1-2, with 7 bases lining up with TRBD1. V shed 6 bases, J shed 5 bases, and the junction held 12 bases outside the gene matches. CDR1 and CDR2 (germline): MNHEY, SVGAGI. This CDR3 contains 15 residues. In DNA, the CDR3 is TGTGCCAGCAGCCTAGACAGGGAATTTGGGTATGGCTACACCTTC. This gives the protein CASSLDREFGYGYTF.

V is TRBV30 and J is TRBJ2-7; 9 nucleotides match TRBD2. Looked up from germline, CDR1 is GTSNPN and CDR2 is SVGIG (reference sequence). V was clipped by 0 bases and J by 6 bases; unmatched bases: 12. CDR3 length: 16 residues. The CDR3 bases are TGTGCCTGGAGTGTACGTCAGCGGGGGGTCTCCCCCGAGCAGTACTTC. Protein product: CAWSVRQRGVSPEQYF.

This clone was counted a single time. The genes are TRBV7-9 and TRBJ2-1; perhaps TRBD1 as D (5 bases). V lost 5 bases, J lost 5 bases, and 19 bases lay in between. The V gene's germline CDR1 is SEHNR and CDR2 FQNEAQ (reference sequence). The CDR3 sequence is 16 residues long. The CDR3 DNA follows: TGTGCCAGCAGCCAAATTGGAACAGGAGTAAACAATGAGCAGTTCTTC. This sequence encodes CASSQIGTGVNNEQFF.

This chain uses TRBV7-2 with TRBJ2-7; the D gene could be TRBD1 or TRBD2 (5 bases each). CDR3 length: 15 amino acids. The germline V gene encodes CDR1 SGHTA and CDR2 FQGNSA. The ends were cut back, 4 bases at V and 3 bases at J, with 16 bases in the middle. CDR3 loop: CASSSAGTGIYEQYF. The CDR3 DNA follows: TGTGCCAGCAGCTCAGCCGGGACGGGGATCTACGAGCAGTACTTC.

This clone was counted once. The rearrangement joins TRBV7-2 to TRBJ1-2; D is perhaps TRBD1 (6 bases). The V end lost 1 base, the J end lost 1 base, and 10 bases lay between the germline ends. Germline V gene data show CDR1 as SGHTA and CDR2 as FQGNSA. The CDR3 covers 15 residues. This chain's CDR3 is CASSLGGQVNYGYTF. DNA for the CDR3: TGTGCCAGCAGCTTAGGGGGGCAGGTTAACTATGGCTACACCTTC.

This CDR3 is CASSLTGTYEQYF. The CDR3 nucleotides are TGTGCCAGCAGCCTGACAGGGACCTACGAGCAGTACTTC. This chain connects TRBV5-6 to TRBJ2-7, with TRBD1 matching 7 bases. The CDR3 length is 13 residues. The germline V gene has CDR1 SGHDT and CDR2 YYEEEE. V shed 4 bases and J 2 bases; nucleotides not matched to a gene: 3.

This rearrangement joins TRBV7-2 to TRBJ1-2, with TRBD1 identical over 7 bases. This CDR3 has 14 residues. V trimming: 5 bases; J trimming: 1 base; junction bases outside the gene matches: 4. Germline lookup yields CDR1 SGHTA and CDR2 FQGNSA. CDR3 amino acids: CASSHRQGNYGYTF. The DNA for the CDR3 is TGTGCCAGCAGCCACCGACAGGGTAACTATGGCTACACCTTC.

This clone was seen a handful of times. The chain is built from TRBV6-5 and TRBJ2-3; D is perhaps TRBD1 (5 bases). CDR3 length: 13 residues. Trimming removed 7 bases from V and 2 bases from J, with 10 bases in between. The germline V gene encodes CDR1 MNHEY and CDR2 SVGAGI. The CDR3 loop is CASKPGYTDTQYF. CDR3 DNA: TGTGCCAGCAAGCCAGGGTACACAGATACGCAGTATTTT.

This clone has a single count. The chain is built from TRBV7-8 and TRBJ1-6; 7 bases are shared with TRBD1. V lost 5 bases, J lost 7 bases, and 5 bases stayed unmatched. This CDR3 is built from 14 residues. Germline-derived CDR1 and CDR2 are SGHVS and FQNEAQ. The CDR3 here is CASSRPGQNSPLHF. CDR3 DNA sequence: TGTGCCAGCAGCCGACCGGGACAGAATTCACCCCTCCACTTT.

The chain links TRBV2 to TRBJ1-2; possible D gene TRBD1, 6 bases. This CDR3 is 13 amino acids long. V shed 2 bases and J shed 2 bases, with 6 bases lying between them. Germline V CDR1 and CDR2: SNHLY, FYNNEI. CDR3 bases: TGTGCCAGCAGTGAAAGGGGGAACTATGGCTACACCTTC. Protein sequence: CASSERGNYGYTF.

This clone was counted a few times. This chain joins TRBV5-8 and TRBJ2-2; 10 bases map to TRBD1. Germline V gene lookup returns CDR1 SGHTS and CDR2 YDEGEE. V lost 7 bases, J lost 7 bases, and 7 bases stayed unmatched. This CDR3 is 14 amino acids long. The CDR3 sequence: CASYDRGRSGELFF. The CDR3, as DNA: TGTGCCAGCTACGACAGGGGGCGTAGCGGGGAGCTGTTTTTT.

The chain is built from TRBV5-1 and TRBJ1-3; D unclear. This CDR3 comprises 14 residues. V lost 3 bases, J lost 4 bases, and 11 bases lay in between. CDR1 SGHRS and CDR2 YFSETQ come from the germline V gene. The CDR3 here is CASSSVTGGNTIYF. DNA for the CDR3: TGCGCCAGCAGCTCGGTCACGGGGGGAAACACCATATATTTT.

The chain employs TRBV9 and TRBJ1-6; 7 nucleotides match TRBD1. Trimming at V came to 3 bases and at J to 6 bases, leaving 3 bases not matched to a gene. In germline, CDR1 is SGDLS, CDR2 YYNGEE. The CDR3 spans 14 residues. The CDR3 here is CASSARGTNSPLHF. The CDR3, as DNA: TGTGCCAGCAGCGCCAGGGGGACTAATTCACCCCTCCACTTT.

The chain employs TRBV5-6 and TRBJ1-3, with 7 bases fitting TRBD1. V gave up 5 bases and J gave up 7 bases; unmatched junction bases: 15. CDR3 length equals 16 residues. Germline V lookup: CDR1 SGHDT, CDR2 YYEEEE. The CDR3 sequence: CASSRGQVGLGNTIYF. The CDR3 DNA sequence: TGTGCCAGCAGTCGCGGACAGGTCGGCTTGGGGAACACCATATATTTT.

The J gene is TRBJ2-3, the V gene TRBV5-6; no clear D gene. V was trimmed by 4 bases and J by 6 bases, leaving 9 bases between them. Germline V gene data show CDR1 as SGHDT and CDR2 as YYEEEE. The length of the CDR3 is 12 residues. The CDR3 protein is CASSEARDTQYF. The CDR3 DNA sequence: TGTGCCAGCAGCGAGGCCAGGGATACGCAGTATTTT.

This chain links TRBV6-1 with TRBJ1-3; 8 bases match TRBD1. The CDR3 spans 16 residues. Germline V gene lookup returns CDR1 MNHNS and CDR2 SASEGT. V shed 3 bases, J shed 0 bases, and the junction held 4 bases outside the gene matches. CDR3 protein: CASSETGASSGNTIYF. CDR3 DNA: TGTGCCAGCAGTGAGACAGGGGCTAGCTCTGGAAACACCATATATTTT.

The chain employs TRBV7-2 and TRBJ2-7, with D perhaps TRBD2 (6 bases). The length of the CDR3 is 14 residues. Germline assignment: CDR1 SGHTA and CDR2 FQGNSA. Deletions cut 5 bases from V and 2 bases from J, with 13 bases between. CDR3 region: CASSPQGGPYEQYF. CDR3 DNA: TGTGCCAGCAGCCCGCAGGGAGGCCCCTACGAGCAGTACTTC.

This chain connects TRBV6-5 to TRBJ2-1; 8 positions agree with TRBD1. In germline, CDR1 is MNHEY, CDR2 SVGAGI. V dropped 6 bases and J dropped 8; count of bases not matched to a gene: 12. The CDR3 extends over 15 amino acids. The CDR3 DNA is TGTGCCAGCAGACCACAGGGGGTAACGAACTATGAGCAGTTCTTC. Translating gives CASRPQGVTNYEQFF.

By its share, this clone is medium-sized (0.01 to 0.1%). J is TRBJ2-2 and V is TRBV10-1; D is undetermined. Germline-derived CDR1 and CDR2 are WNHNN and SYGVQD (reference sequence). Deletions cut 6 bases from V and 4 bases from J, with 9 bases between. The CDR3 has 13 residues. The CDR3, as DNA: TGCGCCAGCAGCCAGTCGGGCACCGGGGAGCTGTTTTTT. This sequence encodes CASSQSGTGELFF.

The chain employs TRBV19 and TRBJ1-3, with TRBD1 matching 10 bases. V was clipped by 6 bases and J by 1 base; unmatched bases: 6. The CDR3 is made up of 16 amino acids. CDR1 is LNHDA, CDR2 SQIVND, per germline (reference sequence). The DNA of the CDR3 is TGTGCCAGTAGCGGGACAGGGGAAGGATCTGGAAACACCATATATTTT. Protein sequence: CASSGTGEGSGNTIYF.

This clone was observed a few times. The chain joins TRBV27 to TRBJ2-2; D uncertain. The CDR3 has 12 residues. Germline lookup yields CDR1 MNHEY and CDR2 SMNVEV (reference sequence). V was pared by 5 bases and J by 7 bases, with 8 bases between. The CDR3 is CASSLPGGELFF. CDR3 in DNA: TGTGCCAGCAGTCTCCCCGGCGGGGAGCTGTTTTTT.